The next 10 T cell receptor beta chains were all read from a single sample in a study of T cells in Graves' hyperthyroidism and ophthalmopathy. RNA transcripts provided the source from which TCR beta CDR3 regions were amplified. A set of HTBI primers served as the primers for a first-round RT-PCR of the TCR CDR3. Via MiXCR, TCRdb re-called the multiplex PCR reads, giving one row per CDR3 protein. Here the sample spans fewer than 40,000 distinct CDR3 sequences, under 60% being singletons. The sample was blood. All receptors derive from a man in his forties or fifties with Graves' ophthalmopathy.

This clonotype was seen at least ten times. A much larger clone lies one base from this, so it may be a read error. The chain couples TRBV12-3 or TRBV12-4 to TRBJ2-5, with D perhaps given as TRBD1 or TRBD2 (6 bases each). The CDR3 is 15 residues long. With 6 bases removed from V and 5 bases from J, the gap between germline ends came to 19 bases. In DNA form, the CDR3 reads TGTGCCAGCAGCCAGGGGACGGAGGGTAGGGAGACCCAGTACTTC. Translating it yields CASSQGTEGRETQYF.

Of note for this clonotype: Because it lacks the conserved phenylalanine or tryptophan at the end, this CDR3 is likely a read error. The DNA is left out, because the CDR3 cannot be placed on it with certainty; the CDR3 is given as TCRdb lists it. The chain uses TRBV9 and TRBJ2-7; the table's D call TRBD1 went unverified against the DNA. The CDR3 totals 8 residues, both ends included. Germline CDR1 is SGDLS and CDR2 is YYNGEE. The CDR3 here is CASSGPGQ.

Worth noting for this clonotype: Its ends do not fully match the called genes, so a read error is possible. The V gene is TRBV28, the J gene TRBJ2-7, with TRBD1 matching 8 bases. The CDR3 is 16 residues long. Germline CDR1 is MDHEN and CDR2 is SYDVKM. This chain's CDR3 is CASSFPFSGQDYKQYF. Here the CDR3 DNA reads TGTGCCAGCAGTTTTCCCTTTTCGGGACAGGACTACAAGCAGTACTTC.

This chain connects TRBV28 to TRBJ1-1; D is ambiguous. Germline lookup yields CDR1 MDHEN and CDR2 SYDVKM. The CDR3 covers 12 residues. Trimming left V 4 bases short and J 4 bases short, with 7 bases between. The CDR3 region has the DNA TGTGCCAGCAGTTCGAGTAGCACTGAAGCTTTCTTT. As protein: CASSSSSTEAFF.

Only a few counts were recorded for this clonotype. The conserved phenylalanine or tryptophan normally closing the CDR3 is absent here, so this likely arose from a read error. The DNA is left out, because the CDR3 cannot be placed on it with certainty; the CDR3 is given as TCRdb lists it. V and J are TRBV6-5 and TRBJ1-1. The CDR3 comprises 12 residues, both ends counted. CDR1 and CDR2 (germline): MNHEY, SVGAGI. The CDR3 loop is CASSYSNTEAFL.

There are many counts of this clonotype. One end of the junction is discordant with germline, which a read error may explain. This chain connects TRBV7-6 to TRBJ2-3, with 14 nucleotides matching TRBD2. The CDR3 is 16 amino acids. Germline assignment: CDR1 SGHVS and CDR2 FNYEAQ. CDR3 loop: CASSPGLAGAVDTQYF. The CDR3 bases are TGCGCCAGCAGCCCGGGACTAGCGGGAGCAGTAGATACGCAGTATTTT.

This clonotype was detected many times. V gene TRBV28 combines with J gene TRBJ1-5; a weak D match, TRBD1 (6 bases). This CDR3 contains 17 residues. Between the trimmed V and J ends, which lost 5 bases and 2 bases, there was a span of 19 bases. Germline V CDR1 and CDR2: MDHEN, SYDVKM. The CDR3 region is CASSRVEGGIGNQPQHF. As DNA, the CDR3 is TGTGCCAGCAGTCGAGTGGAGGGGGGAATTGGCAATCAGCCCCAGCATTTT. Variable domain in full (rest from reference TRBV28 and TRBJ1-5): DVKVTQSSRYLVKRTGEKVFLECVQDMDHENMFWYRQDPGLGLRLIYFSYDVKMKEKGDIPEGYSVSREKKERFSLILESASTNQTSMYLCASSRVEGGIGNQPQHFGDGTRLSIL.

The DNA for the CDR3 is TGTGCTAGTGGTTTCAACAGGGAGGGGTATAATTCACCCCTCCACTTT. Protein: CASGFNREGYNSPLHF. The V gene is TRBV12-5, the J gene TRBJ1-6; a possible D gene is TRBD1 (6 bases). The CDR3 spans 16 residues. The V end was cut by 3 bases, the J end by 4 bases, with 13 bases between. CDR1 is LGHNT and CDR2 is FRNRAP in the germline V gene.

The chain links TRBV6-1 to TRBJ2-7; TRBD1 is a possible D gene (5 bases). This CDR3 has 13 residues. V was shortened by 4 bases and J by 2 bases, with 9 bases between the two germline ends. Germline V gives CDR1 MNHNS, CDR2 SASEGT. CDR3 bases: TGTGCCAGCAGTGTACAGGACCCCTACGAGCAGTACTTC. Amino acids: CASSVQDPYEQYF.

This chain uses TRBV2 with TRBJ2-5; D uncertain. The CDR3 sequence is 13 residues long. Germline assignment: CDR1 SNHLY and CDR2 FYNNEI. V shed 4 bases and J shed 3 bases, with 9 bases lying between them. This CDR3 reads CASSADGKETQYF. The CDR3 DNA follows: TGTGCCAGCAGTGCAGACGGAAAAGAGACCCAGTACTTC.